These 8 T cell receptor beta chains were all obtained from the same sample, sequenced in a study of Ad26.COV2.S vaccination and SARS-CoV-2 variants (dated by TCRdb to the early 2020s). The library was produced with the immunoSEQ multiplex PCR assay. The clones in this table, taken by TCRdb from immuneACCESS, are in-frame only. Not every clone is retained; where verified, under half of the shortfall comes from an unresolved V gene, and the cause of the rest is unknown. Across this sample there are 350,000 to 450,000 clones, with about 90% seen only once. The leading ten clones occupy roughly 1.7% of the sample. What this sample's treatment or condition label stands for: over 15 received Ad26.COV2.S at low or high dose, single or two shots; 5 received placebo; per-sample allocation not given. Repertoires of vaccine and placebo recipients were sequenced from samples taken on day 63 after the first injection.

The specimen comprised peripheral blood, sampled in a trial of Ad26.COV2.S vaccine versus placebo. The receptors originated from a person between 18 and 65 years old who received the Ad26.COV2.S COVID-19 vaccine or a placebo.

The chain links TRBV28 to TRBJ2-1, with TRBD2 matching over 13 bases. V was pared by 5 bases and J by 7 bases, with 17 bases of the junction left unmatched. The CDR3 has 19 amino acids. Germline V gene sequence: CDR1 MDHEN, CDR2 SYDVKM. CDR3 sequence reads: CASSPSLLAGGKKGNEQFF. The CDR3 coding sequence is TGTGCCAGCAGTCCGTCCCTACTAGCGGGGGGGAAGAAGGGGAATGAGCAGTTCTTC. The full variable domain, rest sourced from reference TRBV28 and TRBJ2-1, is DVKVTQSSRYLVKRTGEKVFLECVQDMDHENMFWYRQDPGLGLRLIYFSYDVKMKEKGDIPEGYSVSREKKERFSLILESASTNQTSMYLCASSPSLLAGGKKGNEQFFGPGTRLTVL.

DNA of the CDR3: TGTGCCAGCAGCCAAGGGTTTTCCGCATACTATGGCTACACCTTC. As protein: CASSQGFSAYYGYTF. This chain connects TRBV3-1 (or the pseudogene TRBV3-2) to TRBJ1-2; D gene ambiguous. CDR1 and CDR2 (germline): LGHDT, YNNKEL (reference sequence). The V and J ends lost 1 base and 3 bases respectively, with 12 bases between them. There are 15 residues in the CDR3.

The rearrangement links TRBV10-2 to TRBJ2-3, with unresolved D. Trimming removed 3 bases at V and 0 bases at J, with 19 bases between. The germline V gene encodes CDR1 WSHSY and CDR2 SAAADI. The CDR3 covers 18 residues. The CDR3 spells CASSDPEEAGVSTDTQYF. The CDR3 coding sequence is TGCGCCAGCAGTGATCCCGAAGAGGCTGGGGTTAGCACAGATACGCAGTATTTT.

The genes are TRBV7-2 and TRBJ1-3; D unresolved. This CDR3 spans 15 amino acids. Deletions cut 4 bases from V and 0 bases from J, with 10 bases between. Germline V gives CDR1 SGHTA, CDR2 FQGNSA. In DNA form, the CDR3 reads TGTGCCAGCAGCTCCGGGATTCTCTCTGGAAACACCATATATTTT. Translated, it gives CASSSGILSGNTIYF.

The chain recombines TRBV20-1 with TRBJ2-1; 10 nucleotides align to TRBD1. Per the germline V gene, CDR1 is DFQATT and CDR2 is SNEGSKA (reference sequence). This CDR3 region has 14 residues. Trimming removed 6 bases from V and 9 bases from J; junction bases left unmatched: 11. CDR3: CSASGDRGYGEQFF. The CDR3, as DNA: TGCAGTGCCAGTGGGGACAGGGGTTATGGTGAGCAGTTCTTC.

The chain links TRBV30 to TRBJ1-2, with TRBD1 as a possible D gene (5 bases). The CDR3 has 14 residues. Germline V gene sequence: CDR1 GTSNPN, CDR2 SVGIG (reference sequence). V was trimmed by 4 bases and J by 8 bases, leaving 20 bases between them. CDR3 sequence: CAWNRNMRGDGYTF. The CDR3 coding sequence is TGTGCCTGGAACCGGAATATGAGGGGCGACGGCTACACCTTC.

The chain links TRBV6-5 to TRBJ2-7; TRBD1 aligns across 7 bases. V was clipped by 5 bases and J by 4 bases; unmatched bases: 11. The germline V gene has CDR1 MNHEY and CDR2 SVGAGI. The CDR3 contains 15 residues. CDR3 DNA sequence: TGTGCCAGCAGTACTGGGACAGTGAGGAGTTACGAGCAGTACTTC. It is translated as CASSTGTVRSYEQYF.

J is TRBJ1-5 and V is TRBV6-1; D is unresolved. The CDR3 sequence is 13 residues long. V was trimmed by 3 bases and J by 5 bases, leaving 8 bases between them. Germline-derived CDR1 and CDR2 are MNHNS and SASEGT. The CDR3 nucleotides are TGTGCCAGCAGTGATTTGGTTCATCAGCCCCAGCATTTT. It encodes CASSDLVHQPQHF.